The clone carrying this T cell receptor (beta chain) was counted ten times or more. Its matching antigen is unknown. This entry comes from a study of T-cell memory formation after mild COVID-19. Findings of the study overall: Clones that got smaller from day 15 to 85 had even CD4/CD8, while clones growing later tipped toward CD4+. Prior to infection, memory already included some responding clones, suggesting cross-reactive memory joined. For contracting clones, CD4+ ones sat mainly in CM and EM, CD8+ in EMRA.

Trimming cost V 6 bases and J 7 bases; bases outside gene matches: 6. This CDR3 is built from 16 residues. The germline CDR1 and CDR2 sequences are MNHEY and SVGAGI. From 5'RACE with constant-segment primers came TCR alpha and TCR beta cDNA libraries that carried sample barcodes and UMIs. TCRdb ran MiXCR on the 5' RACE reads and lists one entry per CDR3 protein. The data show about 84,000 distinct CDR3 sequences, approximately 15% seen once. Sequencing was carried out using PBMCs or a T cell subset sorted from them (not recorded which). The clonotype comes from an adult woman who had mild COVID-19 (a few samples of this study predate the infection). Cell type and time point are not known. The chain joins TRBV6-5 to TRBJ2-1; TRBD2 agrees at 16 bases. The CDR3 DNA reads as TGTGCCAGCAGCCCGCCGGGACTAGCGGGAGGGAATGAGCAGTTCTTC. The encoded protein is CASSPPGLAGGNEQFF.